One sample yielded the 27 T cell receptor beta chains listed below, sequenced in a study of T cells in Graves' hyperthyroidism and ophthalmopathy (dated 2019 in TCRdb). Library preparation employed multiplex PCR. Sequencing used an Illumina HiSeq 2000. TCR beta CDR3 regions were amplified from RNA transcripts. The TCR CDR3 was subjected to a first round of RT-PCR using the HTBI primer set and the Qiagen OneStep RT-PCR kit. Using fastp at Q25 and MiXCR, TCRdb reprocessed the public reads and kept productive beta chains. Each CDR3 protein gets just one entry, which takes the most common genes and DNA from the rows behind it. A total of fewer than 550,000 distinct CDR3 sequences appear in this sample, about a sixth of them only once. 7.5% to 9% of the sample lies in the top ten. The specimen sequenced was blood. These receptors originate from a woman younger than 35 with Graves' hyperthyroidism.

This clonotype was found a few times. The chain has TRBV19 and TRBJ2-3; D unresolved. Germline V gives CDR1 LNHDA, CDR2 SQIVND (reference sequence). The CDR3 contains 13 residues. Trimming pared 5 bases from V and 2 bases from J, leaving 8 bases between. The CDR3 region has the DNA TGTGCCAGTAGTTGGCGGATCACAGATACGCAGTATTTT. This sequence encodes CASSWRITDTQYF.

The chain employs TRBV19 and TRBJ2-2, with D unclear. The germline V gene has CDR1 LNHDA and CDR2 SQIVND (reference sequence). This CDR3 comprises 14 residues. V lost 4 bases, J lost 6 bases, and 12 bases lay in between. The DNA of the CDR3 is TGTGCCAGTAGTAGGGGTTACTTCCCCGGGGAGCTGTTTTTT. Protein product: CASSRGYFPGELFF.

The chain links TRBV28 to TRBJ2-7; tentatively, D is TRBD2 (5 bases). The CDR3 length is 13 residues. Germline V lookup: CDR1 MDHEN, CDR2 SYDVKM. Trimming took 2 bases from V and 6 from J, leaving 11 bases between them. CDR3 loop: CASSLRSGIEQYF. The CDR3 DNA reads TGTGCCAGCAGTTTAAGGTCGGGGATCGAGCAGTACTTC.

This clonotype was seen a handful of times. This chain's CDR3 is CAWSPGYGLDGYTF. The CDR3 coding sequence is TGTGCCTGGTCCCCTGGGTATGGGTTGGATGGCTACACCTTC. The chain is built from TRBV30 and TRBJ1-2; D is unresolved. The CDR3 runs to 14 residues. The V and J ends lost 5 bases and 6 bases respectively, with 19 bases between them. From germline, CDR1 is GTSNPN and CDR2 SVGIG (reference sequence).

The sample holds many counts of this clonotype. The rearrangement uses TRBV18 and TRBJ2-7; 9 bases align to TRBD1. The germline V gene has CDR1 KGHSH and CDR2 LQKENI. The CDR3 runs 15 residues. After removal of 3 bases from V and 0 bases from J, the junction contained 3 bases not matched to a gene. CDR3 DNA sequence: TGTGCCAGCTCACCGGACAGGGGAGGCTCCTACGAGCAGTACTTC. It is translated as CASSPDRGGSYEQYF.

The rearrangement uses TRBV27 and TRBJ2-1, with TRBD1 identical over 8 bases. V lost 7 bases and J lost 2; bases outside the gene matches: 7. Per germline, CDR1 MNHEY and CDR2 SMNVEV (reference sequence). The CDR3 sequence is 15 residues long. CDR3 sequence: CASTRTTGAYNEQFF. The CDR3 DNA follows: TGTGCCAGCACCCGTACGACAGGGGCCTACAATGAGCAGTTCTTC.

This CDR3 reads CASSLGLGSPLHF. CDR3 DNA sequence: TGTGCCAGCAGTTTGGGACTGGGTTCACCCCTCCACTTT. The chain recombines TRBV27 with TRBJ1-6; a possible D gene is TRBD1 (5 bases). V was pared by 3 bases and J by 9 bases, with 9 bases between. Germline V gene lookup returns CDR1 MNHEY and CDR2 SMNVEV (reference sequence). The CDR3 runs to 13 residues.

The chain employs TRBV11-2 and TRBJ2-7; D may be TRBD1 (7 bases). Trimming left V 9 bases short and J 2 bases short, with 14 bases between. The CDR3 sequence is 13 residues long. CDR1 and CDR2 from the germline V gene are SGHAT and FQNNGV. The CDR3, as DNA: TGTGCCAGTAGTATCAGGGGGGCCTACGAGCAGTACTTC. It is translated as CASSIRGAYEQYF.

The table lists this clonotype with many counts. The chain carries TRBV4-1 and TRBJ2-7, with TRBD2 matching over 10 bases. The V and J ends lost 0 bases and 1 base, in that order; junction bases with no gene match: 9. The CDR3 contains 18 residues. Germline values: CDR1 MGHRA, CDR2 YSYEKL. CDR3: CASSQDGASGSRSYEQYF. CDR3 nucleotide sequence: TGCGCCAGCAGCCAAGATGGAGCTAGCGGGAGCCGGTCCTACGAGCAGTACTTC.

This clonotype was recorded a few times. The chain has TRBV5-8 and TRBJ2-7; unclear D gene. Germline V lookup: CDR1 SGHTS, CDR2 YDEGEE. This CDR3 comprises 15 residues. V was shortened by 0 bases and J by 0 bases, with 10 bases between the two germline ends. CDR3 protein: CASSLGTTSSYEQYF. CDR3 in DNA: TGTGCCAGCAGCTTGGGGACGACCAGCTCCTACGAGCAGTACTTC.

This clonotype was counted ten times or more. The junction shows a germline mismatch at one end, possibly a read error. The genes are TRBV2 and TRBJ2-2; possibly TRBD1 for D (5 bases). The CDR3 extends over 14 amino acids. Germline CDR1 is SNHLY and CDR2 is FYNNEI. CDR3 sequence reads: CASSGTTNTEELFF. The CDR3 DNA reads as TGTGCCAGCAGTGGGACAACGAACACCGAGGAGCTGTTTTTT. The whole variable domain, remainder taken from reference TRBV2 and TRBJ2-2, is EPEVTQTPSHQVTQMGQEVILRCVPISNHLYFYWYRQILGQKVEFLVSFYNNEISEKSEIFDDQFSVERPDGSNFTLKIRSTKLEDSAMYFCASSGTTNTEELFFGEGSRLTVL.

This chain links TRBV19 with TRBJ1-2; TRBD1 is a possible D gene (5 bases). Trimming pared 6 bases from V and 4 bases from J, leaving 12 bases between. Germline V gives CDR1 LNHDA, CDR2 SQIVND (reference sequence). The CDR3 runs 13 residues. DNA for the CDR3: TGTGCCAGTAGGAATGTTGGGACCTATGGCTACACCTTC. This encodes CASRNVGTYGYTF.

This clonotype was detected many times. The genes are TRBV20-1 and TRBJ1-4; unclear D gene. Per the germline V gene, CDR1 is DFQATT and CDR2 is SNEGSKA (reference sequence). The CDR3 has 11 residues. Trimming removed 6 bases from V and 4 bases from J, with 6 bases in between. CDR3 amino acids: CSAGLNEKLFF. DNA of the CDR3: TGCAGTGCAGGACTTAATGAAAAACTGTTTTTT.

At least ten counts were recorded for this clonotype. The chain recombines TRBV6-1 with TRBJ1-5; D gene ambiguous. Trimming took off 5 bases at V and 3 bases at J, with 14 bases between the two ends. Germline-derived CDR1 and CDR2 are MNHNS and SASEGT. This CDR3 spans 15 amino acids. The chain's CDR3 is CASSLYLGHNQPQHF. The DNA of the CDR3 is TGTGCCAGCAGTCTCTATTTAGGGCACAATCAGCCCCAGCATTTT.

This clonotype was seen ten or more times. CDR3 residues: CASRSSGRETQYF. Here the CDR3 DNA reads TGTGCCAGCAGATCGAGCGGGAGGGAGACCCAGTACTTC. The chain is built from TRBV12-3 or TRBV12-4 and TRBJ2-5; TRBD2 aligns across 9 bases. Trimming cost V 6 bases and J 5 bases; bases outside gene matches: 4. The CDR3 length is 13 residues.

This clonotype came up many times. The genes are TRBV11-2 and TRBJ2-7, with TRBD1 identical over 9 bases. The V segment lost 1 base and the J segment 7 bases; nucleotides outside the gene matches: 11. Germline V gene data show CDR1 as SGHAT and CDR2 as FQNNGV. The CDR3 covers 16 residues. CDR3 amino acids: CASSLAATGGRREQYF. The CDR3 DNA follows: TGTGCCAGCAGCTTAGCTGCGACAGGGGGAAGGAGGGAGCAGTACTTC.

Remarks on this clonotype: Possible read error: a much larger clone is one base away. The V gene is TRBV12-3 or TRBV12-4, the J gene TRBJ2-7; D not certain. V was pared by 3 bases and J by 7 bases, with 10 bases between. The CDR3 extends over 12 amino acids. For the CDR3, the DNA is TGTGCCAGCAGTTTGTACCTGGAAGAGCAGTACTTC. Protein product: CASSLYLEEQYF.

In this sample, this clonotype turned up many times. The chain joins TRBV29-1 to TRBJ1-2, with TRBD1 as a possible D gene (5 bases). The CDR3 extends over 13 amino acids. Germline V gene data show CDR1 as SQVTM and CDR2 as ANQGSEA. Trimming pared 3 bases from V and 4 bases from J, leaving 12 bases between. This CDR3 reads CSVDNGRGYGYTF. The CDR3 DNA follows: TGCAGCGTTGATAATGGGAGGGGCTATGGCTACACCTTC.

This clonotype was recorded at least ten times. V usage is TRBV29-1 and J usage is TRBJ2-1, with TRBD2 as a possible D gene (5 bases). CDR3 length: 12 residues. The V end lost 0 bases, the J end lost 5 bases, and 5 bases lay between the germline ends. Germline V CDR1 and CDR2: SQVTM, ANQGSEA. The CDR3 region has the DNA TGCAGCGTTGAAGAGAGGGACAATGAGCAGTTCTTC. It translates to CSVEERDNEQFF.

The V and J genes are TRBV4-1 and TRBJ1-2, with D maybe TRBD1 (5 bases). This CDR3 region has 16 residues. Per the germline V gene, CDR1 is MGHRA and CDR2 is YSYEKL. The V and J ends lost 0 bases and 1 base respectively, with 12 bases between them. CDR3 region: CASSQDMRGFNYGYTF. As DNA, the CDR3 is TGCGCCAGCAGCCAAGATATGCGGGGCTTTAACTATGGCTACACCTTC.

This clonotype was recorded a few times. V is TRBV5-4 and J is TRBJ2-1; TRBD2 matches 8 bases. CDR3 length: 15 amino acids. Trimming cost V 6 bases and J 0 bases; bases outside gene matches: 5. Germline V lookup: CDR1 SGHNT, CDR2 YYREEE (reference sequence). The DNA of the CDR3 is TGTGCCAGCACCCGGGGGGGGAGCTCCTACAATGAGCAGTTCTTC. This gives the protein CASTRGGSSYNEQFF.

This clonotype was detected only a few times. The gene calls are TRBV9 and TRBJ1-1, with 8 bases identical to TRBD1. Germline values: CDR1 SGDLS, CDR2 YYNGEE. V shed 4 bases, J shed 4 bases, and the junction held 6 bases outside the gene matches. The CDR3 spans 14 residues. The CDR3 DNA reads TGTGCCAGCAGCCCGCGACAGGGGAGCACTGAAGCTTTCTTT. The encoded protein is CASSPRQGSTEAFF.

This clonotype appeared many times. The rearrangement links TRBV12-3 or TRBV12-4 to TRBJ2-7; D call uncertain. The V end was cut by 5 bases, the J end by 7 bases, with 12 bases between. The CDR3 runs to 12 residues. The CDR3 loop is CASSPPSWEQYF. The DNA for the CDR3 is TGTGCCAGCAGTCCCCCAAGTTGGGAGCAGTACTTC.

There are many counts of this clonotype. The V call is TRBV20-1, the J call TRBJ1-1; D ambiguous. CDR1 is DFQATT and CDR2 is SNEGSKA in the germline V gene (reference sequence). There are 11 residues in the CDR3. V was shortened by 6 bases and J by 2 bases, with 7 bases between the two germline ends. The CDR3 nucleotides are TGCAGTGCCCCTCAAAACACTGAAGCTTTCTTT. Protein sequence: CSAPQNTEAFF.

This clonotype came up many times. This sequence joins TRBV20-1 and TRBJ1-2; 7 bases align to TRBD1. CDR1 and CDR2 from the germline V gene are DFQATT and SNEGSKA (reference sequence). V shed 0 bases, J shed 3 bases, and the junction held 4 bases outside the gene matches. CDR3 length: 14 residues. The CDR3 loop is CSARDSGGDYGYTF. The DNA for the CDR3 is TGCAGTGCTAGAGATTCAGGGGGAGACTATGGCTACACCTTC.

This clonotype appeared many times. V is TRBV10-3 and J is TRBJ2-3, with D perhaps matching TRBD2 (6 bases). The ends were cut back, 10 bases at V and 2 bases at J, with 16 bases in the middle. Per germline, CDR1 ENHRY and CDR2 SYGVKD. This CDR3 is 14 amino acids long. This chain's CDR3 is CATRRERDTDTQYF. DNA for the CDR3: TGTGCCACTAGGCGGGAAAGGGACACAGATACGCAGTATTTT.

This clonotype was counted only a few times. V gene TRBV6-5 combines with J gene TRBJ1-2, with 10 bases identical to TRBD1. Trimming took 0 bases from V and 13 from J; bases not matched to a gene: 5. The CDR3 totals 13 residues. From germline, CDR1 is MNHEY and CDR2 SVGAGI. CDR3 region: CASSYSRGQGCTF. The CDR3 nucleotides read TGTGCCAGCAGTTACTCAAGGGGACAGGGGTGCACCTTC.